These T cell receptor beta chains were read from a single sample in a study of cytomegalovirus exposure and HLA in healthy donors. Data came from immunoSEQ multiplex PCR; TCRdb stores just in-frame clones and leaves some out. The sample records 100,000 to 150,000 clones, more than 65% being singletons. The sequenced sample consisted of PBMCs. The origin of the receptors is a young man in good health and CMV-seronegative. Each CDR3 is given with its conserved first and last residue. Fields, in order: V gene, D gene, clone size, J gene, CDR3 protein, CDR3 DNA. D genes are given only for firm matches. The size entry is marked missing in some rows and otherwise reads once, few, many or a size class.

TRBV4-1,.,.,TRBJ1-1,CASSLAQGGQSEAFF,TGCGCCAGCAGCCTCGCGCAGGGTGGACAGTCTGAAGCTTTCTTT
TRBV10-3,TRBD1,.,TRBJ2-1,CAIRTGAGNEQFF,TGTGCCATAAGGACAGGGGCAGGGAATGAGCAGTTCTTC
TRBV12-2,.,.,TRBJ1-1,CASRLALLRKNTEAFF,TGTGCAAGTCGCTTGGCGCTACTAAGGAAGAACACTGAAGCTTTCTTT
TRBV6-5,.,.,TRBJ1-6,CASSYPPGYSPLHF,TGTGCCAGCAGTTACCCCCCAGGGTATTCACCCCTCCACTTT
TRBV6-5,.,.,TRBJ1-2,CASSYSIPGDYGYTF,TGTGCCAGCAGTTACTCGATTCCAGGGGACTATGGCTACACCTTC
TRBV5-8,TRBD1,.,TRBJ1-5,CASSRGQYNQPQHF,TGTGCCAGCAGTAGGGGACAGTACAATCAGCCCCAGCATTTT
TRBV2,.,.,TRBJ1-6,CASSEGGSSYNSPLHF,TGTGCCAGCAGTGAGGGTGGGAGCTCCTATAATTCACCCCTCCACTTT
TRBV11-2,TRBD1,few,TRBJ1-2,CASSLAGGPGYTF,TGTGCCAGCAGCTTAGCAGGGGGCCCTGGCTACACCTTC
TRBV6-5,.,.,TRBJ1-2,CASSEERRRNGYTF,TGTGCCAGCAGTGAGGAACGCCGTAGAAATGGCTACACCTTC
TRBV5-1,.,.,TRBJ2-7,CASSLARDSEQYF,TGCGCCAGCAGCTTGGCCCGGGACTCTGAGCAGTACTTC
TRBV6-6,TRBD1,.,TRBJ2-7,CASSLGTGRCEQYF,TGTGCCAGCAGTCTCGGGACAGGACGGTGCGAGCAGTACTTC
TRBV9,TRBD1,.,TRBJ1-2,CASSVAGAGGYGYTF,TGTGCCAGCAGCGTAGCCGGGGCAGGGGGGTATGGCTACACCTTC
TRBV5-1,.,.,TRBJ2-7,CASSNGGGSYEQYF,TGCGCCAGCAGCAACGGCGGCGGCTCCTACGAGCAGTACTTC
TRBV12-5,.,.,TRBJ1-1,CASGLDNYKAFF,TGTGCTAGTGGTTTGGATAACTACAAAGCTTTCTTT
TRBV5-1,TRBD2,.,TRBJ2-3,CASRRGGETDTQYF,TGCGCCAGCAGAAGGGGAGGGGAAACAGATACGCAGTATTTT
TRBV13,.,.,TRBJ2-1,CASSSFYYNEQFF,TGTGCCAGCAGCTCCTTTTACTACAATGAGCAGTTCTTC
TRBV9,TRBD1,.,TRBJ1-1,CASSVEPDRQNTEAFF,TGTGCCAGCAGCGTAGAGCCGGACAGGCAGAACACTGAAGCTTTCTTT
TRBV25-1,.,.,TRBJ1-2,CASSSVGMGYGYTF,TGTGCCAGCAGCTCCGTCGGGATGGGCTATGGCTACACCTTC
TRBV10-1,TRBD2,.,TRBJ2-1,CASSDGGGPTLLYNEQFF,TGCGCCAGCAGTGACGGCGGGGGGCCTACCTTGCTCTACAATGAGCAGTTCTTC
TRBV5-1,TRBD2,.,TRBJ2-1,CASSLSGTSGGALGNEQFF,TGCGCCAGCAGCTTGAGTGGGACTAGCGGGGGGGCGCTTGGGAATGAGCAGTTCTTC
TRBV6-6,.,.,TRBJ1-5,CASSYPPGGNQPQHF,TGTGCCAGCAGTTACCCTCCAGGGGGCAATCAGCCCCAGCATTTT
TRBV6-6,.,.,TRBJ1-1,CASSQDRSEAFF,TGTGCCAGCAGCCAAGACAGGAGCGAAGCTTTCTTT
TRBV23-1,.,.,TRBJ2-7,CASSPLTGTYEQYF,TGCGCCAGCAGCCCTTTGACAGGGACTTACGAGCAGTACTTC
TRBV7-9,.,.,TRBJ1-2,CASSSLDGGSGYTF,TGTGCCAGCAGCTCTTTAGACGGGGGAAGTGGCTACACCTTC
TRBV4-3,.,.,TRBJ1-1,CASSQDLGGVNTEAFF,TGCGCCAGCAGCCAAGATCTCGGAGGGGTGAACACTGAAGCTTTCTTT
TRBV5-6,.,.,TRBJ1-4,CASSSPRTVQEKLFF,TGTGCCAGCAGCTCCCCCCGGACAGTTCAAGAGAAACTGTTTTTT
TRBV29-1,.,.,TRBJ2-1,CSVQQGNPYNEQFF,TGCAGCGTCCAACAGGGAAACCCCTACAATGAGCAGTTCTTC
TRBV5-1,TRBD1,.,TRBJ1-1,CASSFDRGRGEAFF,TGCGCCAGCAGCTTCGACAGGGGGCGGGGTGAAGCTTTCTTT
TRBV27,.,.,TRBJ1-6,CASSSSSRPGLDSPLHF,TGTGCCAGCAGTTCCTCTTCGCGACCGGGACTAGATTCACCCCTCCACTTT
TRBV6-5,TRBD1,.,TRBJ2-7,CASSSGQTYYEQYF,TGTGCCAGCAGCTCGGGACAGACGTACTACGAGCAGTACTTC
TRBV1,.,.,TRBJ1-5,CTSSQGRVQPQHF,TGCACCAGCAGCCAAGGTCGGGTCCAGCCCCAGCATTTT
TRBV9,TRBD2,.,TRBJ2-3,CASSVVGSGGLATDTQYF,TGTGCCAGCAGCGTAGTGGGTAGCGGGGGGCTCGCCACAGATACGCAGTATTTT
TRBV5-1,.,.,TRBJ2-3,CASRTTVPSTDTQYF,TGCGCCAGCAGGACTACAGTCCCTAGCACAGATACGCAGTATTTT
TRBV9,.,.,TRBJ1-2,CASSGQQFGGYGYTF,TGTGCCAGCAGCGGACAGCAATTCGGGGGCTATGGCTACACCTTC
TRBV29-1,.,.,TRBJ1-2,CSVERGGYTF,TGCAGCGTTGAAAGGGGTGGCTACACCTTC
TRBV11-2,.,.,TRBJ2-3,CASSLGLRPTDTQYF,TGTGCCAGCAGCTTAGGCTTGAGGCCCACAGATACGCAGTATTTT
TRBV5-5,.,many,TRBJ1-1,CASSQDTGPTEAFF,TGTGCCAGCAGCCAAGATACAGGGCCGACTGAAGCTTTCTTT
TRBV6-1,.,.,TRBJ1-1,CASTAKAVTEAFF,TGTGCCAGCACGGCAAAAGCGGTCACTGAAGCTTTCTTT
TRBV19,TRBD1,.,TRBJ1-2,CASSILDRDGYGYTF,TGTGCCAGTAGTATACTGGACAGGGATGGCTATGGCTACACCTTC
TRBV5-1,.,.,TRBJ2-1,CASSFQGSSYNEQFF,TGCGCCAGCAGCTTTCAGGGGTCGTCCTACAATGAGCAGTTCTTC
TRBV6-4,TRBD1,.,TRBJ2-3,CASSRQGSTDTQYF,TGTGCCAGCAGTAGACAGGGGAGCACAGATACGCAGTATTTT
TRBV7-2,TRBD1,.,TRBJ1-3,CASSHRRGRSPSGNTIYF,TGTGCCAGCAGCCACCGCAGGGGGCGTAGCCCCTCTGGAAACACCATATATTTT
TRBV18,.,few,TRBJ1-1,CASSQSGSNTEAFF,TGTGCCAGCTCCCAATCCGGTTCGAACACTGAAGCTTTCTTT
TRBV5-4,.,.,TRBJ2-7,CASSFHPPKGDEQYF,TGTGCCAGCAGCTTTCACCCTCCTAAAGGAGACGAGCAGTACTTC
TRBV6-5,TRBD1,.,TRBJ2-7,CASSYGAGTGSYEQYF,TGTGCCAGCAGTTACGGGGCTGGGACAGGGTCCTACGAGCAGTACTTC
TRBV7-2,.,.,TRBJ2-1,CASSLSPLKEQFF,TGTGCCAGCAGCTTATCCCCACTCAAGGAGCAGTTCTTC
TRBV7-9,TRBD1,.,TRBJ1-1,CASSFKGATEAFF,TGTGCCAGCAGCTTCAAGGGGGCCACTGAAGCTTTCTTT
TRBV6-1,.,.,TRBJ2-1,CASNLGVSYNEQFF,TGTGCCAGTAACCTCGGGGTTTCCTACAATGAGCAGTTCTTC
TRBV7-2,TRBD1,.,TRBJ2-7,CASSFRDSSPIRPYEQYF,TGTGCCAGCAGCTTCCGGGACAGCTCTCCGATCAGACCCTACGAGCAGTACTTC